Each of the 8 T cell receptor beta chains below was sequenced from the same sample in a study of T cell changes during pregnancy in multiple sclerosis. Clones were read by immunoSEQ multiplex PCR, and TCRdb kept only the in-frame ones, dropping some. This sample has 40,000 to 55,000 clones, with over 75% found just once. The input for sequencing was CD8+ T cells from peripheral blood mononuclear cells, taken in the second trimester of pregnancy. These receptors all stem from a female donor with multiple sclerosis, enrolled in a pregnancy study.

The chain has TRBV19 and TRBJ1-2; TRBD1 agrees at 8 bases. V shed 6 bases, J shed 4 bases, and the junction held 7 bases outside the gene matches. Germline lookup yields CDR1 LNHDA and CDR2 SQIVND (reference sequence). This CDR3 is built from 14 residues. CDR3 amino acids: CASSNRGYSYGYTF. As DNA, the CDR3 is TGTGCCAGTAGCAACAGGGGGTACTCCTATGGCTACACCTTC.

The chain combines TRBV5-6 with TRBJ2-1, with D maybe TRBD1 (6 bases). Germline lookup yields CDR1 SGHDT and CDR2 YYEEEE. This CDR3 is built from 13 residues. The ends were cut back, 5 bases at V and 9 bases at J, with 15 bases in the middle. CDR3 coding DNA: TGTGCCAGCAGTTTTGAGGACAGTCTTGAGCAGTTCTTC. Protein: CASSFEDSLEQFF. Full variable domain (missing parts from reference TRBV5-6 and TRBJ2-1): DAGVTQSPTHLIKTRGQQVTLRCSPKSGHDTVSWYQQALGQGPQFIFQYYEEEERQRGNFPDRFSGHQFPNYSSELNVNALLLGDSALYLCASSFEDSLEQFFGPGTRLTVL.

The chain recombines TRBV2 with TRBJ1-6; D remains unclear. V lost 3 bases, J lost 0 bases, and 3 bases lay in between. Per germline, CDR1 SNHLY and CDR2 FYNNEI. The CDR3 sequence is 14 residues long. The CDR3 coding sequence is TGTGCCAGCAGTGACAGCTCCTATAATTCACCCCTCCACTTT. Translation: CASSDSSYNSPLHF.

This clone turned up a few times. V gene TRBV7-8 combines with J gene TRBJ1-1, with a possible D match to TRBD1 (5 bases). The CDR3 sequence is 17 residues long. Per germline, CDR1 SGHVS and CDR2 FQNEAQ. V dropped 2 bases and J dropped 5 bases, with 21 bases sitting between them. The CDR3 here is CASSLFSLGGGGTEAFF. The CDR3, as DNA: TGTGCCAGCAGCTTATTTTCTTTGGGTGGGGGAGGAACTGAAGCTTTCTTT.

CDR3 region: CASADGGSGTQYF. The CDR3 DNA is TGTGCCAGCGCGGACGGGGGATCCGGGACCCAGTACTTC. This chain uses TRBV5-6 with TRBJ2-5; a weak D match, TRBD2 (6 bases). Looked up from germline, CDR1 is SGHDT and CDR2 is YYEEEE. This CDR3 region has 13 residues. Trimming removed 7 bases at V and 7 bases at J, with 17 bases between.

This chain uses TRBV29-1 with TRBJ2-1; D gene unclear. Germline V gives CDR1 SQVTM, CDR2 ANQGSEA. The CDR3 runs to 13 residues. V dropped 4 bases and J dropped 5 bases, with 12 bases sitting between them. CDR3 region: CSVVIWANNEQFF. In nucleotides, the CDR3 is TGCAGCGTTGTGATTTGGGCCAACAATGAGCAGTTCTTC.

This chain joins TRBV19 and TRBJ2-6; no definite D call. Germline CDR1 and CDR2: LNHDA and SQIVND (reference sequence). V dropped 3 bases and J dropped 1 base, with 13 bases sitting between them. CDR3 length equals 17 residues. DNA of the CDR3: TGTGCCAGTAGTATCGCGGCCCTTCCTTCTGGGGCCAACGTCCTGACTTTC. Translated: CASSIAALPSGANVLTF.

The V and J genes are TRBV5-1 and TRBJ2-7, with 11 positions matching TRBD1. There are 15 residues in the CDR3. V dropped 5 bases and J dropped 3; count of bases not matched to a gene: 7. The germline gives CDR1 SGHRS, CDR2 YFSETQ. The CDR3 spells CASRLSGTGGYEQYF. The DNA of the CDR3 is TGCGCCAGCAGGCTATCCGGGACAGGGGGCTACGAGCAGTACTTC.